This TCR beta chain was sequenced in a study of blood T cell repertoires in COVID-19. Germline CDR1 reads SGHKS; CDR2 reads YYEKEE (reference sequence). The CDR3 spans 13 residues. V was cut by 3 bases and J by 1 base, with 7 bases left in between. Profiled with immunoSEQ multiplex PCR; TCRdb holds only in-frame clones, not every one. The sample lists some 71,000 clones, approximately 80% occurring once. The chain is built from TRBV5-5 and TRBJ1-1; D might be TRBD1 (6 bases). Material for sequencing was peripheral blood. This receptor was taken from a woman aged 65 to 85 with acute or convalescent COVID-19. CDR3 sequence reads: CASSSTGNTEAFF. The CDR3, as DNA: TGTGCCAGCAGCTCGACAGGGAACACTGAAGCTTTCTTT.